The source of this TCR beta chain is a study of shared clonotypes between healthy human individuals. As for the study in general: Serving as donors were two women and three men, whose ages spanned 18 to 49.

This clone was found once. The table came from immunoSEQ multiplex PCR; TCRdb's copy has only in-frame clones and leaves some out. Altogether over 700,000 clones are present, just under 75% being singletons, with the ten largest covering around 1.7%. Germline V gene sequence: CDR1 SGHRS, CDR2 YFSETQ. There are 16 residues in the CDR3. Deletions cut 4 bases from V and 3 bases from J, with 16 bases between. The rearrangement links TRBV5-1 to TRBJ2-2, with D maybe TRBD1 (5 bases). The sequencing input was memory CD4+ T cells sorted from blood. Sample subset: CD45RA-negative fraction. The source is a woman aged 25 to 39 in good health. CDR3 in amino acids: CASSASRVPDTGELFF. The DNA of the CDR3 is TGCGCCAGCAGCGCCAGCAGGGTTCCCGACACCGGGGAGCTGTTTTTT.